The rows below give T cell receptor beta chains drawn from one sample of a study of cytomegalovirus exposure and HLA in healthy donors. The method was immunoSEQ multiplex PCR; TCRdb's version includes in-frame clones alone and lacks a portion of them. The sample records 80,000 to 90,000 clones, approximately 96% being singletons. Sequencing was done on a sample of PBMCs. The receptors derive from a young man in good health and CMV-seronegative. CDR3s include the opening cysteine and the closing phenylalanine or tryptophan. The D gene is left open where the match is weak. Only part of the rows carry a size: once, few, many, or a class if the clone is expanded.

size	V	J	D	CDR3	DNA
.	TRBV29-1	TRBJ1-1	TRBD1	CSVDGTGVGTEAFF	TGCAGCGTAGACGGGACAGGGGTGGGCACTGAAGCTTTCTTT
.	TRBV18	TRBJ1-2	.	CASSPGSRGNYGYTF	TGTGCCAGCTCACCAGGGTCGCGGGGGAATTATGGCTACACCTTC
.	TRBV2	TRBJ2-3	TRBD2	CASSELAGAGDTQYF	TGTGCCAGCAGTGAACTAGCGGGAGCCGGGGATACGCAGTATTTT
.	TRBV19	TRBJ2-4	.	CASSIWGEGDKNIQYF	TGTGCCAGTAGTATCTGGGGTGAGGGGGACAAAAACATTCAGTACTTC
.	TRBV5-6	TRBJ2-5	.	CASSPQGRGGETQYF	TGTGCCAGCAGCCCTCAGGGCCGCGGCGGAGAGACCCAGTACTTC
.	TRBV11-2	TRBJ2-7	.	CASSLVGSTYEQYF	TGTGCCAGCAGCTTAGTGGGCAGTACCTACGAGCAGTACTTC
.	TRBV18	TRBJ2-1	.	CASSPPETPDEQFF	TGTGCCAGCTCACCACCGGAGACTCCCGATGAGCAGTTCTTC
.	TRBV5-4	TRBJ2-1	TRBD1	CASSLLTGGLYWQFF	TGTGCCAGCAGCTTGCTAACAGGGGGGTTGTATTGGCAGTTCTTC
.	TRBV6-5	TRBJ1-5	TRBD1	CASSYSWTGNNQPQHF	TGTGCCAGCAGTTACTCGTGGACAGGTAACAATCAGCCCCAGCATTTT
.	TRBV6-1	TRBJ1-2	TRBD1	CASSEEAGTGPRDGYTF	TGTGCCAGCAGTGAGGAGGCCGGGACAGGGCCCCGCGATGGCTACACCTTC
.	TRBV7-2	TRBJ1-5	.	CASSLWGGSNQPQHF	TGTGCCAGCAGCTTGTGGGGGGGTAGCAATCAGCCCCAGCATTTT
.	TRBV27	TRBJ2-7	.	CASRVGANPYEQYF	TGTGCCAGCAGAGTGGGGGCCAATCCCTACGAGCAGTACTTC
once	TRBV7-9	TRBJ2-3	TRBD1	CASSRQGGTDTQYF	TGTGCCAGCAGCCGACAGGGGGGCACAGATACGCAGTATTTT
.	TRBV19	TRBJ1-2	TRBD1	CATSGQSNYGYTF	TGTGCCACTTCGGGACAGTCTAACTATGGCTACACCTTC
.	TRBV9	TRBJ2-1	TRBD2	CASSLLPGLAGVEFF	TGTGCCAGCAGTCTACTCCCGGGACTAGCGGGAGTGGAGTTCTTC
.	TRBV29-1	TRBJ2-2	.	CSVEGRAAGELFF	TGCAGCGTTGAAGGGAGGGCGGCCGGGGAGCTGTTTTTT
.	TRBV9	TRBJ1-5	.	CASSRDGTPNQPQHF	TGTGCCAGCAGCAGGGACGGGACACCCAATCAGCCCCAGCATTTT
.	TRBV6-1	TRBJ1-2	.	CASSDGRGGRGYTF	TGTGCCAGCAGTGATGGTAGGGGAGGTAGGGGCTACACCTTC
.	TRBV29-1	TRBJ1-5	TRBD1	CSVDFGTGSQPQHF	TGCAGCGTTGATTTCGGGACAGGGAGTCAGCCCCAGCATTTT
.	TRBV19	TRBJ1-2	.	CASSPVIRAAGGYTF	TGTGCCAGTAGTCCAGTCATAAGAGCCGCGGGGGGCTACACCTTC
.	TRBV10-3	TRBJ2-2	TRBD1	CAISESATGLTGELFF	TGTGCCATCAGTGAGTCCGCGACAGGGCTTACCGGGGAGCTGTTTTTT
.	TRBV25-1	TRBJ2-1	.	CASSEETGLNEQFF	TGTGCCAGCAGTGAAGAAACAGGGTTGAATGAACAGTTCTTC
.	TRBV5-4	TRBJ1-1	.	CASSLDPVRAGTEAFF	TGTGCCAGCAGCTTGGATCCGGTCAGGGCAGGCACTGAAGCTTTCTTT
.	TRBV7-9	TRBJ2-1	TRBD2	CAGSSGSYNEQFF	TGTGCCGGATCTAGCGGGAGCTACAATGAGCAGTTCTTC
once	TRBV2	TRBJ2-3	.	CASSPTSPRATDTQYF	TGTGCCAGCAGCCCCACTAGTCCAAGGGCAACAGATACGCAGTATTTT
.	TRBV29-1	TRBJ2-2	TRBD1	CSAGTGGFDTGELFF	TGCAGCGCTGGGACAGGGGGGTTTGACACCGGGGAGCTGTTTTTT